These 9 T cell receptor beta chains were all obtained from the same sample, sequenced in a study of T cell changes during pregnancy in multiple sclerosis (dated by TCRdb to the late 2010s). Library preparation used the immunoSEQ multiplex PCR assay. TCRdb took this table from immuneACCESS and kept in-frame rearrangements with V and J called. Such tables lack part of the clones; where checked against another copy, unresolved V genes explain under half of the gap, and the rest is unexplained. The table for this sample lists about 47,000 clones; roughly 89% of them were counted only once. 1.9% of the sample goes to the ten largest clones. The sample consisted of peripheral blood, taken in the first trimester of pregnancy. The receptor set was obtained from a female donor with multiple sclerosis, enrolled in a pregnancy study.

V and J are TRBV7-2 and TRBJ1-4; D is uncertain. This CDR3 region has 14 residues. V was shortened by 3 bases and J by 0 bases, with 5 bases between the two germline ends. Per the germline V gene, CDR1 is SGHTA and CDR2 is FQGNSA. CDR3 sequence reads: CASSFGSTNEKLFF. The CDR3 DNA is TGTGCCAGCAGCTTTGGCTCAACTAATGAAAAACTGTTTTTT.

This chain links TRBV5-1 with TRBJ1-1; 10 bases fit TRBD1. Germline lookup yields CDR1 SGHRS and CDR2 YFSETQ. Germline trimming cut 2 bases from V and 5 bases from J; bases unmatched to any gene: 3. This CDR3 region has 14 residues. In DNA, the CDR3 is TGCGCCAGCAGCTTCGGGACAGGGGAGACTGAAGCTTTCTTT. As protein: CASSFGTGETEAFF.

V and J are TRBV4-2 and TRBJ1-2; no reliable D call. Per germline, CDR1 LGHNA and CDR2 YNFKEQ. The V gene lost 0 bases and the J gene lost 4 bases, with 9 bases spanning the gap. This CDR3 has 14 residues. CDR3 bases: TGTGCCAGCAGCCAAGATAAGAGTACCTATGGCTACACCTTC. Translated, it gives CASSQDKSTYGYTF.

The chain carries TRBV14 and TRBJ2-1; TRBD2 agrees at 7 bases. CDR3 length: 15 amino acids. V shed 7 bases and J 4 bases; nucleotides not matched to a gene: 10. CDR1 is SGHDN and CDR2 is FVKESK in the germline V gene. CDR3 protein: CASNQEGSGYNEQFF. CDR3 nucleotides: TGTGCCAGCAACCAGGAGGGTAGCGGGTACAATGAGCAGTTCTTC.

V usage is TRBV4-1 and J usage is TRBJ2-5; a possible D gene is TRBD1 (5 bases). The V end lost 0 bases, the J end lost 4 bases, and 12 bases lay between the germline ends. The CDR3 runs 15 residues. Germline-derived CDR1 and CDR2 are MGHRA and YSYEKL. In DNA, the CDR3 is TGCGCCAGCAGCCAAGATAGGGGTGGTCCAGAGACCCAGTACTTC. Protein sequence: CASSQDRGGPETQYF.

The gene calls are TRBV4-2 and TRBJ2-3; D gene ambiguous. There are 15 residues in the CDR3. Trimming removed 5 bases from V and 0 bases from J, with 12 bases in between. The germline CDR1 and CDR2 sequences are LGHNA and YNFKEQ. The CDR3 reads CASSSRSTSTDTQYF. The CDR3 DNA reads as TGTGCCAGCAGCTCCCGATCAACTAGCACAGATACGCAGTATTTT.

V gene TRBV30 combines with J gene TRBJ1-5, with a tentative D call TRBD1 (5 bases). CDR3 size: 13 residues. V gave up 0 bases and J gave up 5 bases, with 8 bases separating them. Germline lookup yields CDR1 GTSNPN and CDR2 SVGIG (reference sequence). CDR3 sequence (DNA): TGTGCCTGGAGTGTACAGACAGATCAGCCCCAGCATTTT. Translated: CAWSVQTDQPQHF.

The chain recombines TRBV7-8 with TRBJ1-2; 7 bases map to TRBD1. Per the germline V gene, CDR1 is SGHVS and CDR2 is FQNEAQ. The J segment lost 7 bases and the V segment lost 5 bases, leaving 10 bases of the junction unmatched. The CDR3 is 14 amino acids. The CDR3 protein is CASSPRDSLFGYTF. The CDR3 DNA sequence: TGTGCCAGCAGCCCACGGGACAGCCTCTTTGGCTACACCTTC.

The genes are TRBV2 and TRBJ1-3, with D unresolved. This CDR3 has 14 amino acids. The V gene lost 6 bases and the J gene lost 3 bases, with 12 bases spanning the gap. Per the germline V gene, CDR1 is SNHLY and CDR2 is FYNNEI. CDR3 amino acids: CASRRTMSGNTIYF. CDR3 in DNA: TGTGCCAGCAGACGTACTATGAGTGGAAACACCATATATTTT. Full variable domain (outside the CDR3, taken from reference TRBV2 and TRBJ1-3): EPEVTQTPSHQVTQMGQEVILRCVPISNHLYFYWYRQILGQKVEFLVSFYNNEISEKSEIFDDQFSVERPDGSNFTLKIRSTKLEDSAMYFCASRRTMSGNTIYFGEGSWLTVV.